Following are 6 T cell receptor beta chains from one sample sequenced in a study of naive and memory T cell subsets. The beta constant-region primer was an equimolar mix of two oligonucleotides covering TRBC1 and TRBC2. MiXCR, run by TCRdb on the UMI-ligation and nested PCR reads, gives a single entry per CDR3 protein. The sample lists 75,000 to 85,000 distinct CDR3 sequences, about an eighth occurring once. What was sequenced was central memory CD4+ T cells from blood. All receptors come from a human donor in good health.

The rearrangement joins TRBV2 to TRBJ2-1; D not certain. Germline CDR1 and CDR2: SNHLY and FYNNEI. Trimming shortened V by 8 bases and J by 2 bases, and 13 bases separated the two germline ends. CDR3 length equals 14 residues. CDR3 bases: TGTGCCAGCCGTTCGGCGTCTGCCTACAATGAGCAGTTCTTC. It encodes CASRSASAYNEQFF.

This clonotype occurred a few times. The rearrangement links TRBV9 to TRBJ2-1; TRBD2 agrees at 11 bases. The V and J ends lost 6 bases and 8 bases, in that order; junction bases with no gene match: 10. CDR3 length: 15 amino acids. Germline assignment: CDR1 SGDLS and CDR2 YYNGEE. CDR3 region: CASNLAGGPGYEQFF. CDR3 nucleotides: TGTGCCAGCAACCTAGCGGGAGGTCCTGGGTATGAGCAGTTCTTC.

The gene calls are TRBV12-3 or TRBV12-4 and TRBJ1-1; D is undetermined. The length of the CDR3 is 14 residues. The V end lost 3 bases, the J end lost 4 bases, and 12 bases lay between the germline ends. This chain's CDR3 is CASSFEGWGTEAFF. The CDR3 DNA sequence: TGTGCCAGCAGTTTTGAGGGATGGGGCACTGAAGCTTTCTTT.

V gene TRBV11-2 combines with J gene TRBJ1-6; D gene unclear. This CDR3 is 13 amino acids long. Trimming took off 5 bases at V and 8 bases at J, with 10 bases between the two ends. The germline CDR1 and CDR2 sequences are SGHAT and FQNNGV. The CDR3 coding sequence is TGTGCCAGCAGCCTTCCAACTGATTCACCCCTCCACTTT. Translating it yields CASSLPTDSPLHF.

This clonotype was seen ten or more times. This chain connects TRBV20-1 to TRBJ2-5; the D gene is possibly TRBD2 (6 bases). Germline V CDR1 and CDR2: DFQATT, SNEGSKA (reference sequence). The CDR3 length is 13 residues. Trimming took 2 bases from V and 1 from J, leaving 8 bases between them. This CDR3 reads CSARSGFQETQYF. In nucleotides, the CDR3 is TGCAGTGCTAGAAGCGGGTTCCAAGAGACCCAGTACTTC.

About this clonotype itself: A single base separates this from a much larger clone, so it may be a read error. The V call is TRBV3-1, the J call TRBJ2-3; no definite D call. CDR1 and CDR2 (germline): LGHDT, YNNKEL (reference sequence). The V and J ends lost 3 bases and 0 bases respectively, with 1 base between them. The CDR3 is 12 amino acids. The DNA of the CDR3 is TGTGCCAGCAGCCATAGCACAGATACGCAGTATTTT. This gives the protein CASSHSTDTQYF.